A selection of T cell receptor beta chains follows, all from one sample in a study of blood T cell repertoires in COVID-19. Measured with immunoSEQ multiplex PCR; TCRdb has only the in-frame clones, and not every one. The sample shows about 210,000 clones, 88% of them seen only once. The source material was peripheral blood. The receptors stem from a man younger than 35 with active or convalescent COVID-19. CDR3s include the opening cysteine and the closing phenylalanine or tryptophan. The D gene is left open where the match is weak. Clone size is not always given. Where it is, it says once, few, many or a class for expanded clones.

d_call: .; v_call: TRBV6-2/TRBV6-3; j_call: TRBJ1-5; clone_size: few; cdr3_nt: TGTGCCAGCAGTTACGCCGTAGAACCGAGCAATCAGCCCCAGCATTTT; cdr3_aa: CASSYAVEPSNQPQHF
d_call: TRBD2; v_call: TRBV3-1/TRBV3-2; j_call: TRBJ2-1; clone_size: .; cdr3_nt: TGTGCCAGCAGCCAAGGAACTAGCGGGAGGGAAGTGAAGGTCTTC; cdr3_aa: CASSQGTSGREVKVF
d_call: .; v_call: TRBV28; j_call: TRBJ1-5; clone_size: .; cdr3_nt: TGTGCCAGCAGCCCCAACCCAGGGAACAATCAGCCCCAGCATTTT; cdr3_aa: CASSPNPGNNQPQHF
d_call: .; v_call: TRBV19; j_call: TRBJ1-4; clone_size: .; cdr3_nt: TGTGCCAGTAGCTCGGCTGAAGAGGCTCGGGAAAAACTGTTTTTT; cdr3_aa: CASSSAEEAREKLFF
d_call: TRBD1; v_call: TRBV19; j_call: TRBJ1-2; clone_size: .; cdr3_nt: TGTGCCAGTAGTACAGCTTACAGGGGGAGGGCGGATGGCTACACCTTC; cdr3_aa: CASSTAYRGRADGYTF
d_call: TRBD1; v_call: TRBV7-2; j_call: TRBJ2-1; clone_size: .; cdr3_nt: TGTGCCAGCAGACCGACCGGGACAGAGTACAATGAGCAGTTCTTC; cdr3_aa: CASRPTGTEYNEQFF
d_call: .; v_call: TRBV18; j_call: TRBJ2-1; clone_size: .; cdr3_nt: TGTGCCAGCTCACTCATCGGGTTTTACAATGAGCAGTTCTTC; cdr3_aa: CASSLIGFYNEQFF
d_call: TRBD1; v_call: TRBV5-1; j_call: TRBJ2-6; clone_size: .; cdr3_nt: TGCGCCAGCAGCTTGGGACAGGGTAGTCTTGGGGCCAACGTCCTGACTTTC; cdr3_aa: CASSLGQGSLGANVLTF
d_call: .; v_call: TRBV11-1; j_call: TRBJ1-1; clone_size: .; cdr3_nt: TGTGCCAGCAGCTTACATGGTAGAAGCGAAGCTTTCTTT; cdr3_aa: CASSLHGRSEAFF
d_call: TRBD1; v_call: TRBV9; j_call: TRBJ1-4; clone_size: once; cdr3_nt: TGTGCCAGCAGCGGACAGGGGGTTGGGCATAATGAAAAACTGTTTTTT; cdr3_aa: CASSGQGVGHNEKLFF
d_call: TRBD1; v_call: TRBV3-1/TRBV3-2; j_call: TRBJ1-3; clone_size: .; cdr3_nt: TGTGCCAGCAGCCCGATACGCGACAGGGCTGGAAACACCATATATTTT; cdr3_aa: CASSPIRDRAGNTIYF
d_call: TRBD2; v_call: TRBV19; j_call: TRBJ2-7; clone_size: .; cdr3_nt: TGTGCCAGTAGTAGTAGCGGGAGAGGTGTATACGAGCAGTACTTC; cdr3_aa: CASSSSGRGVYEQYF
d_call: TRBD1; v_call: TRBV10-1; j_call: TRBJ2-7; clone_size: .; cdr3_nt: TGCGCCAGCAGTGATTCTATAACTGACAGGGACTACGAGCAGTACTTC; cdr3_aa: CASSDSITDRDYEQYF
d_call: TRBD2; v_call: TRBV5-1; j_call: TRBJ2-3; clone_size: .; cdr3_nt: TGCGCCAGCAAGGGGAGGGGCGCAGATACGCAGTATTTT; cdr3_aa: CASKGRGADTQYF
d_call: TRBD2; v_call: TRBV29-1; j_call: TRBJ2-1; clone_size: .; cdr3_nt: TGCAGCGCTTCGAGTAGCGGGAGGGTCGGTGAGCAGTTCTTC; cdr3_aa: CSASSSGRVGEQFF
d_call: .; v_call: TRBV27; j_call: TRBJ2-7; clone_size: .; cdr3_nt: TGTGCCAGCAGTACAGGGACGGGGTCCTACGAGCAGTACTTC; cdr3_aa: CASSTGTGSYEQYF
d_call: TRBD1; v_call: TRBV30; j_call: TRBJ1-4; clone_size: .; cdr3_nt: TGTGCCTGGAGTGCTGGGACAGAGACTGAAAAACTGTTTTTT; cdr3_aa: CAWSAGTETEKLFF
d_call: TRBD1; v_call: TRBV5-8; j_call: TRBJ1-5; clone_size: few; cdr3_nt: TGTGCCAGCAGCTTCAGACAGGGACGCAATCAGCCCCAGCATTTT; cdr3_aa: CASSFRQGRNQPQHF
d_call: .; v_call: TRBV21-1; j_call: TRBJ2-1; clone_size: .; cdr3_nt: TGTGCCAGCAGCAACCGGGAAGCGGGAGTTTTCCCCTGTGAGCAGTTCTTC; cdr3_aa: CASSNREAGVFPCEQFF
d_call: TRBD1; v_call: TRBV19; j_call: TRBJ2-7; clone_size: .; cdr3_nt: TGTGCCAGTAGTATAGATCACCGGACAGGGGCGAAATCCTACGAGCAGTACTTC; cdr3_aa: CASSIDHRTGAKSYEQYF
d_call: .; v_call: TRBV5-4; j_call: TRBJ1-1; clone_size: once; cdr3_nt: TGTGCCAGCAGCTTGGACCCAGGGTCTGAAGCTTTCTTT; cdr3_aa: CASSLDPGSEAFF
d_call: TRBD2; v_call: TRBV20-1; j_call: TRBJ2-3; clone_size: .; cdr3_nt: TGCAGTGCTAGTAGGGTTAGCGGGATCTCCGGGGCGCAGTATTTT; cdr3_aa: CSASRVSGISGAQYF
d_call: .; v_call: TRBV10-3; j_call: TRBJ2-1; clone_size: .; cdr3_nt: TGTGCCACCACAGGCAGGGTCCCGGATGAGCAGTTCTTC; cdr3_aa: CATTGRVPDEQFF
d_call: TRBD2; v_call: TRBV7-2; j_call: TRBJ2-7; clone_size: .; cdr3_nt: TGTGCCAGCAGCTCCGGGACTATTTCGGGCGAGCAGTACTTC; cdr3_aa: CASSSGTISGEQYF
d_call: .; v_call: TRBV18; j_call: TRBJ1-2; clone_size: .; cdr3_nt: TGTGCCAGCTCACCACTGTCTCTGACAGGAAAGGACTATGGCTACACCTTC; cdr3_aa: CASSPLSLTGKDYGYTF
d_call: TRBD2; v_call: TRBV10-3; j_call: TRBJ2-7; clone_size: .; cdr3_nt: TGTGCCATCAGGGCGTCTGCCCCGGGACTAGCATCTGGCGAGCAGTACTTC; cdr3_aa: CAIRASAPGLASGEQYF
d_call: TRBD1; v_call: TRBV11-2; j_call: TRBJ2-1; clone_size: few; cdr3_nt: TGTGCCAGCAGCCCCGGGACAGGGGACTCCTACAATGAGCAGTTCTTC; cdr3_aa: CASSPGTGDSYNEQFF
d_call: TRBD1; v_call: TRBV6-4; j_call: TRBJ1-6; clone_size: .; cdr3_nt: TGTGCCAAAGGGTTCGGACAGGGCCTCCACTTT; cdr3_aa: CAKGFGQGLHF
d_call: TRBD1; v_call: TRBV27; j_call: TRBJ1-6; clone_size: few; cdr3_nt: TGTGCCAGCAGCCCTCAGACGAATCCGGGACAGGAGAGCTCCTATAATTCACCCCTCCACTTT; cdr3_aa: CASSPQTNPGQESSYNSPLHF
d_call: TRBD2; v_call: TRBV5-1; j_call: TRBJ2-2; clone_size: .; cdr3_nt: TGCGCCAGCAGCTTGGACCTAGCGGGAGGGACCCCGGTGGAGCTGTTTTTT; cdr3_aa: CASSLDLAGGTPVELFF
d_call: .; v_call: TRBV6-1; j_call: TRBJ2-7; clone_size: .; cdr3_nt: TGTGCCAGCAGTGAAGCGTCGGGGGTATCCGGCGAGCAGTACTTC; cdr3_aa: CASSEASGVSGEQYF
d_call: TRBD1; v_call: TRBV5-1; j_call: TRBJ1-6; clone_size: .; cdr3_nt: TGCGCCAGCAGCTTGGGACAGGGGAACTCACCCCTCCACTTT; cdr3_aa: CASSLGQGNSPLHF
d_call: TRBD1; v_call: TRBV5-1; j_call: TRBJ1-2; clone_size: .; cdr3_nt: TGCGCCAGCAGCTGGAATGGACAGGGGGATGGCTACACCTTC; cdr3_aa: CASSWNGQGDGYTF
d_call: TRBD2; v_call: TRBV7-9; j_call: TRBJ2-1; clone_size: .; cdr3_nt: TGTGCCAGCAGCCCCCCCCTCCCGGGACTAGCGGGAGTGGATAATGAGCAGTTCTTC; cdr3_aa: CASSPPLPGLAGVDNEQFF
d_call: .; v_call: TRBV6-5; j_call: TRBJ2-3; clone_size: once; cdr3_nt: TGTGCCAGCAGTCGGACAGACGGAGATACGCAGTATTTT; cdr3_aa: CASSRTDGDTQYF
d_call: .; v_call: TRBV9; j_call: TRBJ2-7; clone_size: .; cdr3_nt: TGTGCCAGCGGATCCGACAGTTCCTACGAGCAGTACTTC; cdr3_aa: CASGSDSSYEQYF
d_call: TRBD2; v_call: TRBV27; j_call: TRBJ2-7; clone_size: .; cdr3_nt: TGTGCCAGCAGTTTTTCCCTAGGCACTAGCGGGAAGATTCACTACGAGCAGTACTTC; cdr3_aa: CASSFSLGTSGKIHYEQYF
d_call: .; v_call: TRBV7-9; j_call: TRBJ2-1; clone_size: .; cdr3_nt: TGTGCCAGCAGCTTAGTCCGCGTAGAAAATGAGCAGTTCTTC; cdr3_aa: CASSLVRVENEQFF
d_call: .; v_call: TRBV7-9; j_call: TRBJ1-3; clone_size: .; cdr3_nt: TGTGCCAGCAGCTCCCGGGAGTCCGCGACCATATATTTT; cdr3_aa: CASSSRESATIYF
d_call: .; v_call: TRBV27; j_call: TRBJ1-5; clone_size: once; cdr3_nt: TGTGCCAGCAGTTTTAGCAGCAATCAGCCCCAGCATTTT; cdr3_aa: CASSFSSNQPQHF
d_call: TRBD1; v_call: TRBV6-5; j_call: TRBJ2-5; clone_size: .; cdr3_nt: TGTGCCACCCGGACAGGACAAGAGACCCAGTACTTC; cdr3_aa: CATRTGQETQYF
d_call: .; v_call: TRBV2; j_call: TRBJ1-3; clone_size: few; cdr3_nt: TGTGCCAGCTTTGAGGAGTCTGGAAACACCATATATTTT; cdr3_aa: CASFEESGNTIYF